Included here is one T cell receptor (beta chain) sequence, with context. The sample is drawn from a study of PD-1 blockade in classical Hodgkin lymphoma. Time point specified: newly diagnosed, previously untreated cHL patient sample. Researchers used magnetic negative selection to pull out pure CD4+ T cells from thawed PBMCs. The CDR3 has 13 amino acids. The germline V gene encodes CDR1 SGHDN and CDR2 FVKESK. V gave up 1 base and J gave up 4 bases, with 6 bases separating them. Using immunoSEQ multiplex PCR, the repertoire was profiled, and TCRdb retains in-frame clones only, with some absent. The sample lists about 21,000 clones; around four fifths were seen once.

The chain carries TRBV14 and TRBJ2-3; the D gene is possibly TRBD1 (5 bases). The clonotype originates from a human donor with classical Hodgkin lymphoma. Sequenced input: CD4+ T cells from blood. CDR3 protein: CASSQATADTQYF. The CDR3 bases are TGTGCCAGCAGCCAAGCGACAGCAGATACGCAGTATTTT.